This T cell receptor (beta chain) was profiled in a study of response to subunit inactivated influenza vaccine. Study results and caveats: Authors suggested that a seasonal influenza vaccination recruits few new T cells each time.

Remarks on this clonotype: Its matching antigen is unknown.

One entry per CDR3 protein, called by TCRdb with MiXCR from the RT-PCR reads. The sample carries about 530,000 distinct CDR3 sequences, 13% recorded once. This CDR3 has 13 residues. V was clipped by 7 bases and J by 5 bases; unmatched bases: 9. The germline V gene encodes CDR1 DFQATT and CDR2 SNEGSKA (reference sequence). This specimen was PBMCs from blood, taken 45 days after vaccination. The chain has TRBV20-1 and TRBJ2-7; TRBD2 matches at 9 bases. The clonotype was recovered from a man in his fifties or sixties who received an inactivated influenza vaccine. The chain's CDR3 is CSGHSGRRNEQYF. The CDR3 region has the DNA TGCAGTGGCCATAGCGGGAGAAGGAACGAGCAGTACTTC.